This TCR beta chain came from a study of blood T cell repertoires in acute mononucleosis. Noted time point: convalescence about 6 months (5-8 months) after acute presentation (visit 7). Sequencing was performed with immunoSEQ multiplex PCR; in TCRdb, only in-frame clones are kept and a portion is missing. The sample has 800 to 950 clones; under 30% are singletons. Germline loops: CDR1 MNHEY, CDR2 SVGAGI. This CDR3 has 15 residues. V lost 5 bases and J lost 9, with 21 bases in between. This sequence was found in a man between 18 and 35 years old with infectious mononucleosis caused by EBV. V is TRBV6-5 and J is TRBJ2-3, with D perhaps matching TRBD1 (5 bases). Sequenced here: EBV YVL epitope tetramer+ CD8+ T cells sorted from PBMCs, sampled during convalescence from infectious mononucleosis. Subset here: CD8 T cells binding a tetramer with EBV BRLF1 109-117 peptide (YVL-BR). The CDR3: CASSALVGAASTQYF. CDR3 in DNA: TGTGCCAGCAGTGCCCTAGTTGGGGCAGCGTCGACGCAGTATTTT.